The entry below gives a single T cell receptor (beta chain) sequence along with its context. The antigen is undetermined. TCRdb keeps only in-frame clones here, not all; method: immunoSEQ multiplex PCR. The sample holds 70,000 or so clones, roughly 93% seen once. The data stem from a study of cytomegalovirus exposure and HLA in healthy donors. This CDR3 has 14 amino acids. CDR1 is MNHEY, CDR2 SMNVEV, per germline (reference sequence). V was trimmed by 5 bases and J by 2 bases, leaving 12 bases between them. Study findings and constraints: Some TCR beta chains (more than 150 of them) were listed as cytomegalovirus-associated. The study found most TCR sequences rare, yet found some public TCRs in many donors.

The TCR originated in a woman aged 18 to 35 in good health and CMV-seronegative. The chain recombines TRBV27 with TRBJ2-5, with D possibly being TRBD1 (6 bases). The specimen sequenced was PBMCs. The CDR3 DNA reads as TGTGCCAGCAGTCTGTCAGGGGTGCAAGAGACCCAGTACTTC. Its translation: CASSLSGVQETQYF.